These 10 T cell receptor beta chains were all obtained from the same sample, sequenced in a study of CD8 T cells in ankylosing spondylitis. TCRdb ran MiXCR on the 5' RACE reads and lists one entry per CDR3 protein. The sample shows about 220,000 distinct CDR3 sequences, under 30% of them seen only once. Specimen: blood, either unsorted or a sorted T cell fraction (not recorded which). All receptors come from a male donor with ankylosing spondylitis or in good health (not recorded which).

The chain employs TRBV29-1 and TRBJ2-1, with 7 bases matching TRBD2. The J segment lost 5 bases and the V segment lost 2 bases, leaving 6 bases of the junction unmatched. Per germline, CDR1 SQVTM and CDR2 ANQGSEA. This CDR3 has 14 amino acids. CDR3 sequence (DNA): TGCAGCGTTGAACGGCGGGAGAAAAACAATGAGCAGTTCTTC. This gives the protein CSVERREKNNEQFF.

This sequence joins TRBV3-1 and TRBJ1-5; D unclear. Germline CDR1 is LGHDT and CDR2 is YNNKEL (reference sequence). The V gene lost 2 bases and the J gene lost 1 base, with 9 bases spanning the gap. The CDR3 spans 15 residues. The CDR3 region has the DNA TGTGCCAGCAGCCAACTAGACCTAAGCAATCAGCCCCAGCATTTT. Translating gives CASSQLDLSNQPQHF.

This chain's CDR3 is CASSAQGDGELFF. The CDR3 coding sequence is TGTGCCAGCAGCGCACAGGGAGACGGGGAGCTGTTTTTT. The V gene is TRBV12-3 or TRBV12-4, the J gene TRBJ2-2; a possible D gene is TRBD1 (6 bases). Trimming took 6 bases from V and 7 from J, leaving 12 bases between them. The length of the CDR3 is 13 residues.

The chain combines TRBV4-1 with TRBJ2-2; D might be TRBD1 (6 bases). Germline assignment: CDR1 MGHRA and CDR2 YSYEKL. The CDR3 length is 15 residues. V was trimmed by 2 bases and J by 1 base, leaving 8 bases between them. CDR3 nucleotides: TGCGCCAGCAGCCAACAACAGGGGAACACCGGGGAGCTGTTTTTT. This encodes CASSQQQGNTGELFF.

The chain couples TRBV20-1 to TRBJ2-1; 8 bases map to TRBD2. The CDR3 totals 13 residues. CDR1 and CDR2 from the germline V gene are DFQATT and SNEGSKA (reference sequence). J gave up 5 bases and V 3 bases, and 3 bases lay outside the gene matches. The CDR3 DNA follows: TGCAGTGCTAGCGGGCGGGGGGACAATGAGCAGTTCTTC. It is translated as CSASGRGDNEQFF.

This chain joins TRBV29-1 and TRBJ2-5, with D unresolved. The ends were cut back, 6 bases at V and 5 bases at J, with 13 bases in the middle. The CDR3 contains 12 residues. Germline V gives CDR1 SQVTM, CDR2 ANQGSEA. The CDR3, as DNA: TGCAGCGTCTTAAGGGATTGGGAGACCCAGTACTTC. This codes for CSVLRDWETQYF.

This clonotype was found many times. The rearrangement links TRBV12-3 or TRBV12-4 to TRBJ2-5; D is undetermined. The CDR3 runs 13 residues. V lost 7 bases to trimming and J lost 1 base, with 10 bases between them. CDR3 DNA sequence: TGTGCCAGCAATACGGGCAGCCAAGAGACCCAGTACTTC. As protein: CASNTGSQETQYF.

This clonotype was recorded at least ten times. The rearrangement uses TRBV6-1 and TRBJ2-7; D gene unclear. The ends were cut back, 5 bases at V and 2 bases at J, with 10 bases in the middle. Germline values: CDR1 MNHNS, CDR2 SASEGT. CDR3 length: 13 amino acids. CDR3 bases: TGTGCCAGCAGTCTTTCTCATCCCTACGAGCAGTACTTC. This gives the protein CASSLSHPYEQYF.

In its sample, this clonotype was seen many times. The gene calls are TRBV28 and TRBJ2-3; tentatively, D is TRBD1 (6 bases). This CDR3 contains 12 residues. Trimming stripped 3 bases from V and 12 bases from J, with 13 bases between. Germline-derived CDR1 and CDR2 are MDHEN and SYDVKM. CDR3 nucleotide sequence: TGTGCCAGCAGTTTCGACAGGCTATATCAGTATTTT. It encodes CASSFDRLYQYF. Filled out from reference TRBV28 and TRBJ2-3, the complete variable domain reads DVKVTQSSRYLVKRTGEKVFLECVQDMDHENMFWYRQDPGLGLRLIYFSYDVKMKEKGDIPEGYSVSREKKERFSLILESASTNQTSMYLCASSFDRLYQYFGPGTRLTVL.

This clonotype was detected ten times or more. This chain connects TRBV4-2 to TRBJ1-6; unclear D gene. This CDR3 comprises 12 residues. Trimming pared 1 base from V and 15 bases from J, leaving 10 bases between. CDR1 is LGHNA and CDR2 is YNFKEQ in the germline V gene. CDR3 bases: TGTGCCAGCAGCCAAGCCGAATCCCACCTCCACTTT. Translated: CASSQAESHLHF.